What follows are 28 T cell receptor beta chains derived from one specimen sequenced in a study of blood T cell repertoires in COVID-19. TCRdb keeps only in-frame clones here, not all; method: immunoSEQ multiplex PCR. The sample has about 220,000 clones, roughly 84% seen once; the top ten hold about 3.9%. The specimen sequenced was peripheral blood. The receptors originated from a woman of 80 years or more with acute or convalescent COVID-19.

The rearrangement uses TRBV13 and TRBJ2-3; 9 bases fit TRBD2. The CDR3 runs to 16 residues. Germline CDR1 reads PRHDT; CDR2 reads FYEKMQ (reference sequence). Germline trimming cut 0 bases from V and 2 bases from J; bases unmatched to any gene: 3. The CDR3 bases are TGTGCCAGCAGCTTAGGCGGCGGGGGGGCCACAGATACGCAGTATTTT. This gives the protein CASSLGGGGATDTQYF.

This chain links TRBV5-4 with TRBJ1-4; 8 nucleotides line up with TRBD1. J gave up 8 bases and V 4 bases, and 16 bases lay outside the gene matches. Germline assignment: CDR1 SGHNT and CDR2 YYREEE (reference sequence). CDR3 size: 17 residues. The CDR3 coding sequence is TGTGCCAGCAGCACCGACCAAAGCAGGGGGCTGGACGAAAAACTGTTTTTT. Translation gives CASSTDQSRGLDEKLFF.

The CDR3 here is CASSPPIGVQETQYF. CDR3 DNA sequence: TGCGCCAGCAGCCCCCCGATCGGGGTCCAAGAGACCCAGTACTTC. The genes are TRBV5-1 and TRBJ2-5; weak D call: TRBD2 (5 bases). The CDR3 totals 15 residues. Per germline, CDR1 SGHRS and CDR2 YFSETQ. Deletions cut 4 bases from V and 1 base from J, with 14 bases between.

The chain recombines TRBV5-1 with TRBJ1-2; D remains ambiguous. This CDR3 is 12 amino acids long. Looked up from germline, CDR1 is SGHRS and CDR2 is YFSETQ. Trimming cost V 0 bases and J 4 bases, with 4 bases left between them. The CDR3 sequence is CASSLDSYGYTF. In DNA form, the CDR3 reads TGCGCCAGCAGCTTGGACTCCTATGGCTACACCTTC. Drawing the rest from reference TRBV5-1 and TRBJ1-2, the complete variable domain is KAGVTQTPRYLIKTRGQQVTLSCSPISGHRSVSWYQQTPGQGLQFLFEYFSETQRNKGNFPGRFSGRQFSNSRSEMNVSTLELGDSALYLCASSLDSYGYTFGSGTRLTVV.

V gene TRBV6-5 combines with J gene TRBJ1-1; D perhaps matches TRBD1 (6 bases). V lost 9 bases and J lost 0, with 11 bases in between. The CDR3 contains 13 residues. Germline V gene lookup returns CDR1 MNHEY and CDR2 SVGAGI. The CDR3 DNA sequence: TGTGCCAGTGGCAGACAGGTGAACACTGAAGCTTTCTTT. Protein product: CASGRQVNTEAFF.

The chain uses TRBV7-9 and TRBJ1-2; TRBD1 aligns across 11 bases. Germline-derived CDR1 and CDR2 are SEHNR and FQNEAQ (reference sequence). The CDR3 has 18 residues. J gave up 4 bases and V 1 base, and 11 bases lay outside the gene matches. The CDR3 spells CASSLVGGPGQGAYGYTF. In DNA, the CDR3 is TGTGCCAGCAGCTTAGTCGGAGGCCCCGGACAGGGGGCCTATGGCTACACCTTC.

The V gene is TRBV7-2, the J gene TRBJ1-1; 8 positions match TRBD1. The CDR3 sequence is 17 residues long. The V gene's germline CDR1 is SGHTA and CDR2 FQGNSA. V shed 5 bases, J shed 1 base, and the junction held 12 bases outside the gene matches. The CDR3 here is CASSLTRWDRRNTEAFF. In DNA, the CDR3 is TGTGCCAGCAGCCTCACGAGGTGGGACAGGAGGAACACTGAAGCTTTCTTT.

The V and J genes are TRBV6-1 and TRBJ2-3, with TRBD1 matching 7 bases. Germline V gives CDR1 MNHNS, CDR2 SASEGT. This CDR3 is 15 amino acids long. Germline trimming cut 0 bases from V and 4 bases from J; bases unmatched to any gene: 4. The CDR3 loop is CASSEAADRADTQYF. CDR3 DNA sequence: TGTGCCAGCAGTGAAGCGGCAGACAGGGCAGATACGCAGTATTTT.

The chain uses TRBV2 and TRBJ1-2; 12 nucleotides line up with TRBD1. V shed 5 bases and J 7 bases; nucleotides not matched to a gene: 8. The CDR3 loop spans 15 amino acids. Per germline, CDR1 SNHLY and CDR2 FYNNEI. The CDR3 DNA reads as TGTGCCAGCAGTTTCCGGGACAGGGGGCTACGTGGCTACACCTTC. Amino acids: CASSFRDRGLRGYTF.

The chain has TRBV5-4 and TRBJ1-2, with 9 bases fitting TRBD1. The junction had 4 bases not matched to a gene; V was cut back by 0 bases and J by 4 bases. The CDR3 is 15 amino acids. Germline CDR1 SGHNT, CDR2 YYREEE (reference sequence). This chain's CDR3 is CASSLGTGEAYGYTF. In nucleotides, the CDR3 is TGTGCCAGCAGCTTGGGGACAGGGGAGGCCTATGGCTACACCTTC.

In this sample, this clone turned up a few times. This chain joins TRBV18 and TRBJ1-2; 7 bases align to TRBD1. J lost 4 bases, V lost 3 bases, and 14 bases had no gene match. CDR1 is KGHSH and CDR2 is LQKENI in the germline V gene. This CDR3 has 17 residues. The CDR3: CASSPSQSQTGIYGYTF. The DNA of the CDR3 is TGTGCCAGCTCACCTTCACAGAGCCAGACAGGGATCTATGGCTACACCTTC.

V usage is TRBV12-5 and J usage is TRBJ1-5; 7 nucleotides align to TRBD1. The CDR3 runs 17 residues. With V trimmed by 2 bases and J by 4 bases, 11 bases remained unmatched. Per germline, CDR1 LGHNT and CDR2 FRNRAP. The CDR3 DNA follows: TGTGCTAGTGGTTTGCCGCGAGGGGGACAGCTTAATCAGCCCCAGCATTTT. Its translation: CASGLPRGGQLNQPQHF. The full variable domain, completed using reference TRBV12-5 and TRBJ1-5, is DARVTQTPRHKVTEMGQEVTMRCQPILGHNTVFWYRQTMMQGLELLAYFRNRAPLDDSGMPKDRFSAEMPDATLATLKIQPSEPRDSAVYFCASGLPRGGQLNQPQHFGDGTRLSIL.

The CDR3 DNA reads as TGTGCCAGCAGCACTAGCACAGATACGCAGTATTTT. Protein: CASSTSTDTQYF. The V gene is TRBV5-8, the J gene TRBJ2-3; D is ambiguous. Germline CDR1 is SGHTS and CDR2 is YDEGEE. The CDR3 contains 12 residues. Trimming left V 4 bases short and J 0 bases short, with 3 bases between.

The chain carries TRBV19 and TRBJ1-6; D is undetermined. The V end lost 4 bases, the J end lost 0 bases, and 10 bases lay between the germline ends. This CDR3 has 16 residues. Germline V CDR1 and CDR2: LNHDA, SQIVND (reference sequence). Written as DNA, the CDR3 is TGTGCCAGTAGTAGTAGGTGGAGCTCCTATAATTCACCCCTCCACTTT. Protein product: CASSSRWSSYNSPLHF.

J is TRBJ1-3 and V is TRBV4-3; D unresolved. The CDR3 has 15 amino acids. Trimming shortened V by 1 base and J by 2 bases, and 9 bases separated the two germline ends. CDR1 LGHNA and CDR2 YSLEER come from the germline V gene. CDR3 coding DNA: TGCGCCAGCAGCCAAGTAGGGAGTCCTGGAAACACCATATATTTT. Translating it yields CASSQVGSPGNTIYF.

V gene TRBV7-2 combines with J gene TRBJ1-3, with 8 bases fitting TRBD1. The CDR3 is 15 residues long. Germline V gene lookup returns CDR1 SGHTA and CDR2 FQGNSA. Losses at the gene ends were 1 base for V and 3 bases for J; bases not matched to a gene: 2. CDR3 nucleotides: TGTGCCAGCAGCTTAGACAGGGGGGTTGGAAACACCATATATTTT. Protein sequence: CASSLDRGVGNTIYF.

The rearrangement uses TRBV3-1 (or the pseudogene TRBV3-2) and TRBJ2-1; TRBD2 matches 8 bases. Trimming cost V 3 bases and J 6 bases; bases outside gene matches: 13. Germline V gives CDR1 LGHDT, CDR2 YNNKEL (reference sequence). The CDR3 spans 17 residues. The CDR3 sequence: CASSHVPGRGALNEQFF. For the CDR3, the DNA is TGTGCCAGCAGCCATGTCCCGGGGCGGGGGGCCCTCAATGAGCAGTTCTTC.

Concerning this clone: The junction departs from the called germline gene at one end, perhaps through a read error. The CDR3 sequence: CALSLGPGLFTDTQYF. The CDR3 nucleotides are TGTGCCCTCAGCTTGGGCCCGGGACTTTTCACAGATACGCAGTATTTT. V is TRBV10-3 and J is TRBJ2-3, with TRBD2 as a possible D gene (6 bases). This CDR3 has 16 residues. Germline CDR1 is ENHRY and CDR2 is SYGVKD.

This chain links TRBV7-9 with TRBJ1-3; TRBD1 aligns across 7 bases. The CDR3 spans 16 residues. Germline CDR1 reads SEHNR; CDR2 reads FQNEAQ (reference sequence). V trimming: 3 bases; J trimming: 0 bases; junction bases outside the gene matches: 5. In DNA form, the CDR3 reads TGTGCCAGCAGCTTGGGTGGACAGGACTCTGGAAACACCATATATTTT. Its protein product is CASSLGGQDSGNTIYF.

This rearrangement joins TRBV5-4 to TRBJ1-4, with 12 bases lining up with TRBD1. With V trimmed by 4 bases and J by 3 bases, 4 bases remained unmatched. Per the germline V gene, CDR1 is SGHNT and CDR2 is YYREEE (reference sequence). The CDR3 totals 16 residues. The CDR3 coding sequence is TGTGCCAGCAGCAGGGACAGGGGGCGGCCTAATGAAAAACTGTTTTTT. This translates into CASSRDRGRPNEKLFF.

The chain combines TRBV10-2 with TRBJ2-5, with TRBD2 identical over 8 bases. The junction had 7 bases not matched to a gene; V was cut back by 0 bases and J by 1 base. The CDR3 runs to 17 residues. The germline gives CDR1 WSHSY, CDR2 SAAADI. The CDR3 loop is CASSESTRGGSQETQYF. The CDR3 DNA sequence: TGCGCCAGCAGTGAGTCGACTCGGGGGGGAAGCCAAGAGACCCAGTACTTC.

CDR3 residues: CASRFSGDTGELFF. The CDR3 DNA sequence: TGCGCCAGCAGGTTCTCGGGGGATACCGGGGAGCTGTTTTTT. The V gene is TRBV5-1, the J gene TRBJ2-2; D is perhaps TRBD2 (6 bases). Germline loops: CDR1 SGHRS, CDR2 YFSETQ. V was trimmed by 5 bases and J by 5 bases, leaving 13 bases between them. The CDR3 spans 14 residues.

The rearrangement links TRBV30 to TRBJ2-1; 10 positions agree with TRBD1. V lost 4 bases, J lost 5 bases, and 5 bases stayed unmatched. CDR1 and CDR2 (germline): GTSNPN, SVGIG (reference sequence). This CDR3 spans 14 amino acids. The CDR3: CAWILGQGHNEQFF. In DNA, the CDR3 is TGTGCCTGGATCCTGGGACAGGGGCACAATGAGCAGTTCTTC.

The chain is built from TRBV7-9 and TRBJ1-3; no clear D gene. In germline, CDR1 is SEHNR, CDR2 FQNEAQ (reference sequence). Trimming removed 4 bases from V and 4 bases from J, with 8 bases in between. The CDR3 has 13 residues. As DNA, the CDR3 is TGTGCCAGCAGCTCGAGCGAGGGAAACACCATATATTTT. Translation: CASSSSEGNTIYF.

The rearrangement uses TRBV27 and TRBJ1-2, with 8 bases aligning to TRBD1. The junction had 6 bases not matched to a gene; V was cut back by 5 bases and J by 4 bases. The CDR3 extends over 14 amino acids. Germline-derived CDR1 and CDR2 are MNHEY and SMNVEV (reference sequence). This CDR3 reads CASSPTGTGYGYTF. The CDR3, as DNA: TGTGCCAGCAGTCCTACCGGGACAGGCTATGGCTACACCTTC.

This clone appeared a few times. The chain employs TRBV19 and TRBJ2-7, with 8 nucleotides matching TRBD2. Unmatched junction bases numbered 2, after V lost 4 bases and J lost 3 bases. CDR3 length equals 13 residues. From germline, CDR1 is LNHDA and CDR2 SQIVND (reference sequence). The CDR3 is CASSTGGLYEQYF. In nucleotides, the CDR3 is TGTGCCAGTAGTACGGGGGGGCTCTACGAGCAGTACTTC. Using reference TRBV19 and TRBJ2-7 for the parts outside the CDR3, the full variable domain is DGGITQSPKYLFRKEGQNVTLSCEQNLNHDAMYWYRQDPGQGLRLIYYSQIVNDFQKGDIAEGYSVSREKKESFPLTVTSAQKNPTAFYLCASSTGGLYEQYFGPGTRLTVT.

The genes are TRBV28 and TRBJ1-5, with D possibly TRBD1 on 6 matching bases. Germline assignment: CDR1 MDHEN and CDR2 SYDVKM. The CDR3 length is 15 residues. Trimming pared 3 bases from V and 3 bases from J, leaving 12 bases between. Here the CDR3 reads CASSFLDSFNQPQHF. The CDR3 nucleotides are TGTGCCAGCAGTTTTTTGGACAGTTTCAATCAGCCCCAGCATTTT.

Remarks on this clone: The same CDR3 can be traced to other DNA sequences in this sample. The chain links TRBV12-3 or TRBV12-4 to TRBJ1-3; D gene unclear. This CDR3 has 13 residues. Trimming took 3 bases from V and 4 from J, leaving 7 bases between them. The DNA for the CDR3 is TGTGCCAGCAGTTTTTCTGGCGGAAACACCATATATTTT. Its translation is CASSFSGGNTIYF.